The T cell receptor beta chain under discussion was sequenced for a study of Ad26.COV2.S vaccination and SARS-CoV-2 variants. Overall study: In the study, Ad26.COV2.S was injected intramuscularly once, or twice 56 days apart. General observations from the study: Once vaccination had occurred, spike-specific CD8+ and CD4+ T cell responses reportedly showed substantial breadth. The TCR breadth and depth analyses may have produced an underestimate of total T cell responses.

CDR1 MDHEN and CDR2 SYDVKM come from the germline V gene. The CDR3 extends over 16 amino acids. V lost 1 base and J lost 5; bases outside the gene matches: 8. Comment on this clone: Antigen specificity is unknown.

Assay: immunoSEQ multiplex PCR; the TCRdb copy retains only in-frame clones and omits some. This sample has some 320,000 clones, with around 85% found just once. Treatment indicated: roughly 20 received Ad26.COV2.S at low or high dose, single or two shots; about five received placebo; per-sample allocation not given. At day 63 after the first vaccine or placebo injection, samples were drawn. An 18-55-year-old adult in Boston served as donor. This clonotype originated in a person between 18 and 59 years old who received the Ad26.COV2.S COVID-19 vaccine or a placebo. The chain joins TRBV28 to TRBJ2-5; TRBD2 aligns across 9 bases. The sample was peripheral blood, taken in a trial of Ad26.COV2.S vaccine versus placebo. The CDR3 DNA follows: TGTGCCAGCAGTTTATTGGGTAGCGGGGGAGGGGAGACCCAGTACTTC. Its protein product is CASSLLGSGGGETQYF.